The rows below give T cell receptor beta chains drawn from one sample of a study of T cells in Graves' hyperthyroidism and ophthalmopathy. TCRdb independently ran MiXCR on the multiplex PCR reads; one entry per CDR3 protein. The table shows 350,000 to 400,000 distinct CDR3 sequences, with about 18% occurring only once. The sample was blood. The receptors originated from a woman aged 18-30 years with Graves' hyperthyroidism. Each CDR3 is given with its conserved first and last residue. D genes are given only for firm matches. Clone size is stated in some rows and not others, as once, few, many or a class when expanded.

cdr3_aa cdr3_nt d_call v_call clone_size j_call
CASRPIRQGTEAFF TGTGCCAGCAGACCGATTAGACAGGGCACTGAAGCTTTCTTT TRBD1 TRBV11-2 many TRBJ1-1
CASSYGDIQGTTQPQHF TGTGCCAGCAGTTACGGCGACATACAGGGGACTACTCAGCCCCAGCATTTT TRBD1 TRBV6-5 - TRBJ1-5
CSANSGGADQEQYF TGCAGTGCTAATAGCGGGGGGGCAGATCAGGAGCAGTACTTC TRBD2 TRBV20-1 many TRBJ2-7
CASSPGHENTGELFF TGTGCCAGCAGCCCGGGGCACGAGAACACCGGGGAGCTGTTTTTT - TRBV7-9 - TRBJ2-2
CASHLGPNTGELFF TGTGCCAGCCATTTGGGGCCCAACACCGGGGAGCTGTTTTTT - TRBV6-1 many TRBJ2-2
CASSLRVLNQPQHF TGTGCCAGCAGCTTAAGGGTCCTCAATCAGCCCCAGCATTTT - TRBV7-8 many TRBJ1-5
CASSQVRAYTGELFF TGTGCCAGCAGCCAAGTAAGGGCCTACACCGGGGAGCTGTTTTTT - TRBV14 - TRBJ2-2
CASSFGTSAHEQYF TGTGCCAGCAGTTTCGGGACTAGCGCCCACGAGCAGTACTTC TRBD2 TRBV6-2/TRBV6-3 once TRBJ2-7
CASSERTSGGPSWYEQYF TGTGCCAGCAGTGAAAGGACTAGCGGGGGGCCCTCGTGGTACGAGCAGTACTTC TRBD2 TRBV6-1 many TRBJ2-7
CASTSVGDRGNQPQHF TGTGCCAGCACCAGTGTAGGGGACAGGGGCAATCAGCCCCAGCATTTT TRBD1 TRBV12-3/TRBV12-4 many TRBJ1-5
CASSRQGSYEQYF TGTGCCAGCAGTAGACAGGGTTCCTACGAGCAGTACTTC TRBD1 TRBV6-5 many TRBJ2-7
CSPRGRTNTGELFF TGCAGTCCAAGAGGGCGCACGAACACCGGGGAGCTGTTTTTT - TRBV20-1 many TRBJ2-2
CATSRVGRSETQYF TGTGCCACCAGCAGAGTTGGGCGCAGTGAGACCCAGTACTTC - TRBV15 many TRBJ2-5
CATSEPGRTQETQYF TGTGCCACCAGTGAACCTGGACGGACCCAAGAGACCCAGTACTTC - TRBV24-1 many TRBJ2-5
CSAQKVAGPQETQYF TGCAGTGCCCAAAAGGTAGCGGGGCCCCAAGAGACCCAGTACTTC TRBD2 TRBV20-1 many TRBJ2-5
CSVEDRQGTNTGELFF TGCAGCGTTGAAGATCGGCAGGGGACGAACACCGGGGAGCTGTTTTTT - TRBV29-1 many TRBJ2-2
CASRAGALETQYF TGTGCCAGCAGGGCGGGGGCTTTGGAGACCCAGTACTTC - TRBV6-5 many TRBJ2-5
CASSPLEGATENTIYF TGTGCCAGCAGCCCGTTGGAGGGGGCGACTGAAAACACCATATATTTT TRBD1 TRBV11-2 few TRBJ1-3
CAAWGEGNGYTF TGTGCCGCCTGGGGGGAAGGAAATGGCTACACCTTC - TRBV10-3 many TRBJ1-2
CASSPASTLMEQYF TGTGCCAGCTCACCAGCTTCCACCCTAATGGAGCAGTACTTC - TRBV18 many TRBJ2-7
CATSREGRHLNTEAFF TGTGCCACCAGCAGAGAGGGGCGGCATCTGAACACTGAAGCTTTCTTT - TRBV15 many TRBJ1-1
CAWSVPRDRGPRWSYEQYF TGTGCCTGGAGTGTACCCCGGGACAGGGGGCCCCGATGGTCCTACGAGCAGTACTTC TRBD1 TRBV30 few TRBJ2-7
CASSRTTRPQHF TGTGCCAGCAGTCGGACAACTCGTCCCCAGCATTTT - TRBV12-3/TRBV12-4 many TRBJ1-5
CASREDRVRNTEAFF TGTGCCAGTAGGGAGGACAGGGTGAGGAACACTGAAGCTTTCTTT TRBD1 TRBV19 many TRBJ1-1
CASRGIGGGEQYF TGTGCCAGCAGGGGAATTGGGGGCGGAGAGCAGTACTTC - TRBV25-1 many TRBJ2-7
CSAKETGRDYGYTF TGCAGTGCTAAAGAGACAGGGCGCGACTATGGCTACACCTTC TRBD1 TRBV20-1 many TRBJ1-2
CASSGQGGPNSPLHF TGTGCCAGCAGCGGGCAGGGAGGACCCAATTCACCCCTCCACTTT - TRBV12-3/TRBV12-4 - TRBJ1-6
CASSRPALTQETQYF TGTGCCAGCAGCCGACCCGCGCTTACCCAAGAGACCCAGTACTTC - TRBV7-9 many TRBJ2-5
CASKRRTGPYEQYF TGTGCCAGCAAAAGAAGAACAGGGCCCTACGAGCAGTACTTC - TRBV3-1 - TRBJ2-7
CASTALPNQPQHF TGTGCCAGCACCGCCTTACCCAATCAGCCCCAGCATTTT - TRBV6-5 many TRBJ1-5
CASGPPSGVVGYTF TGTGCCAGCGGGCCACCTTCGGGGGTCGTTGGCTACACCTTC - TRBV12-3/TRBV12-4 many TRBJ1-2
CASRSDSLNYGYTF TGTGCCAGCAGATCGGACAGCTTAAACTATGGCTACACCTTC - TRBV6-1 once TRBJ1-2
CASSSIRSNYGYTF TGTGCCAGCAGTTCCATTCGATCTAACTATGGCTACACCTTC - TRBV28 many TRBJ1-2
CASMTGRNSPLHF TGTGCCAGCATGACCGGCAGGAATTCACCCCTCCACTTT - TRBV6-2/TRBV6-3 - TRBJ1-6
CASSLENRGANYGYTF TGCGCCAGCAGCCTCGAGAACAGGGGAGCTAACTATGGCTACACCTTC TRBD1 TRBV4-1 - TRBJ1-2
CASSHPKGWDYTTGELFF TGTGCCAGCAGCCACCCCAAGGGCTGGGACTATACCACCGGGGAGCTGTTTTTT TRBD2 TRBV4-2 many TRBJ2-2
CASSRTGPENTIYF TGTGCCAGCTCACGGACAGGGCCCGAAAACACCATATATTTT TRBD1 TRBV18 many TRBJ1-3
CASTIRRQPQHF TGTGCCAGCACAATTAGGCGGCAGCCCCAGCATTTT - TRBV28 many TRBJ1-5
CASSLQQAPQETQYF TGCGCCAGCAGCTTGCAGCAGGCTCCCCAAGAGACCCAGTACTTC - TRBV5-1 many TRBJ2-5
CASSFSGMNTEAFF TGTGCCAGCAGCTTTTCCGGTATGAACACTGAAGCTTTCTTT - TRBV5-5 many TRBJ1-1
CASPGTGDYTF TGTGCCAGCCCGGGGACAGGGGACTACACCTTC TRBD1 TRBV2 many TRBJ1-2
CASSLREAYGYTF TGCGCCAGCAGCTTGAGAGAGGCCTATGGCTACACCTTC - TRBV5-1 many TRBJ1-2
CVRRGLNYNEQFF TGTGTCCGGAGAGGGCTAAACTACAATGAGCAGTTCTTC - TRBV2 many TRBJ2-1
CASSLLASQGFDYGYTF TGTGCCAGCAGCCTACTCGCGTCACAGGGTTTTGACTATGGCTACACCTTC - TRBV27 many TRBJ1-2
CASSLGTSGGAETQYF TGTGCCAGCAGCCTGGGGACTAGCGGGGGGGCCGAGACCCAGTACTTC TRBD2 TRBV12-3/TRBV12-4 - TRBJ2-5
CASRDRGANNEAFF TGTGCCAGCAGGGACAGGGGGGCCAACAATGAAGCTTTCTTT TRBD1 TRBV3-1 many TRBJ1-1
CASSPRTSGGSYEQYF TGTGCCAGCAGCCCTAGGACTAGCGGAGGCTCCTACGAGCAGTACTTC TRBD2 TRBV11-1 few TRBJ2-7
CASSLDRESNYEQYF TGCGCCAGCAGCTTGGACAGGGAATCCAACTACGAGCAGTACTTC - TRBV5-1 - TRBJ2-7
CASSVAAGLQGGANYGYTF TGTGCCAGCAGCGTAGCGGCAGGGCTCCAGGGGGGAGCTAACTATGGCTACACCTTC TRBD1 TRBV9 - TRBJ1-2
CSARRQGYFQPQHF TGCAGTGCTAGGAGGCAGGGTTATTTTCAGCCCCAGCATTTT - TRBV20-1 many TRBJ1-5
CASSRGTTESNQPQHF TGTGCCAGCAGTCGGGGGACAACGGAAAGCAATCAGCCCCAGCATTTT - TRBV6-1 many TRBJ1-5
CSADRDGDYEQYF TGCAGTGCCGACAGGGACGGAGACTACGAGCAGTACTTC TRBD1 TRBV20-1 many TRBJ2-7
CSATERDLYTGELFF TGCAGTGCTACCGAAAGGGACCTTTACACCGGGGAGCTGTTTTTT - TRBV20-1 - TRBJ2-2
CASSEDPRQPQHF TGTGCCAGCAGTGAAGATCCAAGGCAGCCCCAGCATTTT - TRBV6-1 many TRBJ1-5
CASIRTGDSNQPQHF TGTGCCAGCATAAGGACAGGAGATAGCAATCAGCCCCAGCATTTT TRBD1 TRBV6-5 many TRBJ1-5
CAKRQSNTEAFF TGTGCCAAAAGGCAGTCCAACACTGAAGCTTTCTTT - TRBV6-1 - TRBJ1-1
CASSPWEALNTEAFF TGTGCCAGCAGCCCATGGGAGGCCCTAAACACTGAAGCTTTCTTT - TRBV6-1 many TRBJ1-1
CASSYSGTATSYEQYF TGTGCCAGCAGTTACTCCGGGACAGCCACTTCCTACGAGCAGTACTTC TRBD1 TRBV6-5 - TRBJ2-7